This T cell receptor beta chain is from a study of OX40 agonist ivuxolimab in advanced cancers. Germline V gene sequence: CDR1 SGHAT, CDR2 FQNNGV. With V trimmed by 5 bases and J by 0 bases, 6 bases remained unmatched. The CDR3 has 18 residues. This clone was counted once. Assay: immunoSEQ multiplex PCR; the TCRdb copy retains only in-frame clones and omits some. The data contain 100,000 or so clones, about 86% of them singletons. The material was CD4+ or CD8+ T cells sorted from blood, obtained in a trial of the OX40 agonist ivuxolimab. The receptor was isolated from an adult with an advanced solid tumor such as melanoma, head and neck, liver or kidney cancer. This rearrangement joins TRBV11-2 to TRBJ2-1; 14 bases match TRBD2. The CDR3 sequence is CASSRTSGGRDSYNEQFF. The CDR3 region has the DNA TGTGCCAGCAGCCGGACTAGCGGGGGGAGGGACTCCTACAATGAGCAGTTCTTC.